One and the same sample provided the 13 T cell receptor beta chains below, sequenced in a study of T cell changes during pregnancy in multiple sclerosis. Produced via immunoSEQ multiplex PCR; TCRdb's table is partial and in-frame only. The repertoire holds roughly 40,000 clones, with roughly nine tenths as singletons. This material consisted of CD8+ T cells from peripheral blood mononuclear cells, taken before pregnancy. The receptors originated from a female donor with multiple sclerosis, enrolled in a pregnancy study.

The chain carries TRBV2 and TRBJ1-5; perhaps TRBD1 as D (6 bases). Germline V gene data show CDR1 as SNHLY and CDR2 as FYNNEI. V was shortened by 6 bases and J by 6 bases, with 15 bases between the two germline ends. The CDR3 has 14 residues. The CDR3 DNA is TGTGCCAGCAGCCTATGGACAGTGTCTCAGCCCCAGCATTTT. Protein: CASSLWTVSQPQHF.

The chain has TRBV7-9 and TRBJ2-5, with D unclear. The germline V gene has CDR1 SEHNR and CDR2 FQNEAQ (reference sequence). The CDR3 totals 14 residues. Trimming left V 4 bases short and J 0 bases short, with 9 bases between. The CDR3 region has the DNA TGTGCCAGCAGCTCCAGTGGCCACCAAGAGACCCAGTACTTC. It specifies CASSSSGHQETQYF.

CDR3 protein: CASSGLAGDEQGETQYF. In DNA form, the CDR3 reads TGTGCCAGCAGCGGACTAGCGGGAGACGAGCAGGGAGAGACCCAGTACTTC. The rearrangement joins TRBV11-2 to TRBJ2-5, with 13 bases identical to TRBD2. V was clipped by 5 bases and J by 4 bases; unmatched bases: 10. The germline V gene encodes CDR1 SGHAT and CDR2 FQNNGV. This CDR3 comprises 17 residues.

This sequence joins TRBV4-1 and TRBJ2-7; D possibly corresponds to TRBD2 (6 bases). The CDR3 consists of 15 residues. The V end lost 1 base, the J end lost 3 bases, and 13 bases lay between the germline ends. The germline V gene has CDR1 MGHRA and CDR2 YSYEKL. CDR3 coding DNA: TGCGCCAGCAGCCAAGGTACGTTAGCGGTCTACGAGCAGTACTTC. Its protein is CASSQGTLAVYEQYF.

In nucleotides, the CDR3 is TGTGCCAGCAGCGCACCTGGACTAGCGAGCTACGAGCAGTACTTC. Translation gives CASSAPGLASYEQYF. The chain employs TRBV7-2 and TRBJ2-7, with 9 bases that match TRBD2. CDR1 is SGHTA and CDR2 is FQGNSA in the germline V gene. The J segment lost 3 bases and the V segment lost 5 bases, leaving 8 bases of the junction unmatched. This CDR3 has 15 amino acids.

The chain links TRBV4-1 to TRBJ2-7; 7 positions agree with TRBD2. Germline V gene data show CDR1 as MGHRA and CDR2 as YSYEKL. V dropped 1 base and J dropped 3; count of bases not matched to a gene: 9. This CDR3 spans 16 amino acids. The CDR3 protein is CASSQVPESGVYEQYF. In DNA form, the CDR3 reads TGCGCCAGCAGCCAAGTCCCGGAGAGCGGGGTCTACGAGCAGTACTTC.

The CDR3 loop reads CASSHTGTPNYEQYF. The CDR3 DNA follows: TGTGCCAGCAGCCATACCGGGACACCCAACTACGAGCAGTACTTC. The chain is built from TRBV5-5 and TRBJ2-7; a weak D match, TRBD1 (6 bases). The CDR3 loop spans 15 amino acids. The V end lost 4 bases, the J end lost 3 bases, and 17 bases lay between the germline ends. Germline V gene data show CDR1 as SGHKS and CDR2 as YYEKEE (reference sequence). Together with reference TRBV5-5 and TRBJ2-7, the CDR3 gives the full variable domain: DAGVTQSPTHLIKTRGQQVTLRCSPISGHKSVSWYQQVLGQGPQFIFQYYEKEERGRGNFPDRFSARQFPNYSSELNVNALLLGDSALYLCASSHTGTPNYEQYFGPGTRLTVT.

The chain employs TRBV30 and TRBJ2-1, with TRBD2 as a possible D gene (6 bases). Trimming cost V 3 bases and J 10 bases, with 13 bases left between them. This CDR3 is 12 amino acids long. Germline V CDR1 and CDR2: GTSNPN, SVGIG (reference sequence). The CDR3 loop is CAWREGAPEQFF. The CDR3 DNA is TGTGCCTGGAGGGAGGGAGCTCCGGAGCAGTTCTTC.

This clone is a singleton in its sample. The chain recombines TRBV7-8 with TRBJ2-2; 10 bases fit TRBD2. This CDR3 is 14 amino acids long. Trimming removed 10 bases from V and 7 bases from J; junction bases left unmatched: 9. The germline gives CDR1 SGHVS, CDR2 FQNEAQ. For the CDR3, the DNA is TGTGCCACCCTAGCGGGAGTAAAGGGCGGGGAGCTGTTTTTT. Its translation is CATLAGVKGGELFF.

This clone was detected many times. The V and J genes are TRBV29-1 and TRBJ2-5; no definite D call. Germline loops: CDR1 SQVTM, CDR2 ANQGSEA. V was clipped by 5 bases and J by 2 bases, with 18 bases between them. This CDR3 spans 15 amino acids. The CDR3 reads CSVPPQNHAQETQYF. CDR3 coding DNA: TGCAGCGTTCCCCCACAGAACCACGCACAAGAGACCCAGTACTTC.

The chain recombines TRBV29-1 with TRBJ1-2; TRBD1 matches at 7 bases. CDR1 and CDR2 (germline): SQVTM, ANQGSEA. The CDR3 is 18 residues long. The V gene end was trimmed by 0 bases and the J gene end by 3 bases; junction bases not matched to a gene: 16. CDR3 in amino acids: CSVEELGVQGKADYGYTF. The CDR3 nucleotides are TGCAGCGTTGAAGAACTAGGGGTACAGGGGAAGGCGGACTATGGCTACACCTTC.

The chain recombines TRBV27 with TRBJ2-7; 7 bases match TRBD1. Trimming at V came to 5 bases and at J to 1 base, leaving 11 bases not matched to a gene. Germline V gene data show CDR1 as MNHEY and CDR2 as SMNVEV (reference sequence). There are 16 residues in the CDR3. CDR3: CASSLAGGRSSYEQYF. Written as DNA, the CDR3 is TGTGCCAGCAGTCTCGCAGGGGGTAGAAGTTCCTACGAGCAGTACTTC.

The V call is TRBV15, the J call TRBJ2-7; maybe TRBD2 (5 bases). The CDR3 is 13 amino acids. The V end was cut by 7 bases, the J end by 0 bases, with 10 bases between. Germline V lookup: CDR1 LNHNV, CDR2 YYDKDF (reference sequence). The CDR3 region is CATNGGDSYEQYF. The DNA for the CDR3 is TGTGCCACCAACGGAGGAGACTCCTACGAGCAGTACTTC.